This T cell receptor (beta chain) comes out of a study of cytomegalovirus exposure and HLA in healthy donors. PCR was performed using 60 Vbeta and 13 Jbeta primers. Produced via immunoSEQ multiplex PCR; TCRdb's table is partial and in-frame only. Of roughly 140,000 clones listed, just under 65% are singletons. The CDR3 loop spans 14 amino acids. The V end was cut by 4 bases, the J end by 8 bases, with 20 bases between. The germline V gene encodes CDR1 SQVTM and CDR2 ANQGSEA. This rearrangement joins TRBV29-1 to TRBJ1-2, with D perhaps matching TRBD1 (6 bases). The source material was PBMCs. The receptor comes from a woman aged 60 to 75 in good health and CMV-seropositive. DNA of the CDR3: TGCAGCGTTGGATTGGACAGAAATAGTGAGGGCTACACCTTC. Translated: CSVGLDRNSEGYTF.